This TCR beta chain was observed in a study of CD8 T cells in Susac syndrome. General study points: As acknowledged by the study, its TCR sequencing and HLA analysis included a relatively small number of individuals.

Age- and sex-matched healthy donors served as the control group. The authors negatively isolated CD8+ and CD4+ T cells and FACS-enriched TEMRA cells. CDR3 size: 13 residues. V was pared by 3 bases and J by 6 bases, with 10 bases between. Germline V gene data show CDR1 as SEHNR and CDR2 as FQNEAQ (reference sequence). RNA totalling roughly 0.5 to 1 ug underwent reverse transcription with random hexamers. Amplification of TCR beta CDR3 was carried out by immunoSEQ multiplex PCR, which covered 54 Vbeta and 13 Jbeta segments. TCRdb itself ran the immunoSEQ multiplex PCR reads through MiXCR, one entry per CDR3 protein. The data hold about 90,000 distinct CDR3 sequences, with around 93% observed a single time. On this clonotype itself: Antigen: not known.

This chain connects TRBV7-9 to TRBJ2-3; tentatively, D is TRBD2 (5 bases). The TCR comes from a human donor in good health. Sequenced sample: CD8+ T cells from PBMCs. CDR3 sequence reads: CASSFPSSDTQYF. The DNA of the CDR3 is TGTGCCAGCAGCTTTCCTAGCTCGGATACGCAGTATTTT.